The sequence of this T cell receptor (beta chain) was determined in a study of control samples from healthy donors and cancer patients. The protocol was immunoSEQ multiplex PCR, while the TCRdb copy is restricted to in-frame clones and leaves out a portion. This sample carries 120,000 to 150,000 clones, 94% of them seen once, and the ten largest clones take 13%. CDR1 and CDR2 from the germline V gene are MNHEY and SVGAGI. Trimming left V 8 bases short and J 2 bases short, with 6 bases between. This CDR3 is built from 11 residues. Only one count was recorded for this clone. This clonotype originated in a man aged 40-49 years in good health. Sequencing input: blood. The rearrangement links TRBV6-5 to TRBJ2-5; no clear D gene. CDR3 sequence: CASWRQETQYF. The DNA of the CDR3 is TGTGCCAGCTGGCGGCAAGAGACCCAGTACTTC.